A selection of T cell receptor beta chains follows, all from one sample in a study of blood T cells in healthy people across ages. A single record per CDR3 protein comes from TCRdb applying MiXCR to the 5' RACE reads. This table has about 1.4 million distinct CDR3 sequences, roughly 64% appearing once. The sequenced sample was blood. The receptors stem from a young man in good health. Each CDR3 is given with its conserved first and last residue. The D gene is left open where the match is weak. Clone size, where shown, is once, few, many, or a class for clones that have expanded.

D	V	J	size	CDR3	DNA
TRBD2	TRBV7-2	TRBJ2-7	few	CASSLTGGIYEQYF	TGTGCCAGCAGCTTAACCGGGGGGATTTACGAGCAGTACTTC
.	TRBV7-9	TRBJ2-1	.	CASRGGGSLYNEQFF	TGTGCCAGCCGAGGCGGGGGCTCCCTATACAATGAGCAGTTCTTC
.	TRBV5-1	TRBJ2-7	.	CASREGSEPGEQYF	TGCGCCAGCAGAGAGGGCAGCGAGCCCGGCGAGCAGTACTTC
.	TRBV24-1	TRBJ1-1	.	CATSDSGGMNTEAFF	TGTGCCACCAGTGATTCGGGGGGAATGAACACTGAAGCTTTCTTT
TRBD1	TRBV4-1	TRBJ2-7	.	CASSQIRDRGREQYF	TGCGCCAGCAGCCAAATCCGGGACAGGGGGCGCGAGCAGTACTTC
.	TRBV27	TRBJ2-2	.	CASSYLGRQKGELFF	TGTGCCAGCAGTTACCTGGGCCGGCAGAAAGGGGAGCTGTTTTTT
TRBD2	TRBV2	TRBJ2-7	.	CASRPSGGAPYEQYF	TGTGCCAGCAGACCAAGCGGGGGGGCCCCCTACGAGCAGTACTTC
.	TRBV4-2	TRBJ2-7	.	CASSHGLTVSYEQYF	TGTGCCAGCAGCCACGGACTAACGGTATCCTACGAGCAGTACTTC
.	TRBV20-1	TRBJ1-5	.	CSAPRQGNQPQHF	TGCAGTGCCCCGCGACAGGGCAATCAGCCCCAGCATTTT
TRBD2	TRBV6-2/TRBV6-3	TRBJ2-7	.	CASSRSSGAYEQYF	TGTGCCAGCAGTAGGTCTAGCGGGGCCTACGAGCAGTACTTC
.	TRBV20-1	TRBJ1-1	.	CSARGWTNTEAFF	TGCAGTGCTAGAGGTTGGACGAACACTGAAGCTTTCTTT
.	TRBV25-1	TRBJ2-5	.	CASSTRGTDQETQYF	TGTGCCAGCAGTACACGGGGAACAGATCAAGAGACCCAGTACTTC
.	TRBV2	TRBJ2-3	.	CASKQSPTDTQYF	TGTGCCAGCAAGCAGTCCCCCACAGATACGCAGTATTTT
.	TRBV7-9	TRBJ2-7	.	CASSFSDAKLEQYF	TGTGCCAGCAGCTTTTCGGACGCAAAACTCGAGCAGTACTTC
.	TRBV5-5	TRBJ2-1	few	CASSPPNEQFF	TGTGCCAGCAGCCCCCCCAATGAGCAGTTCTTC
.	TRBV7-9	TRBJ2-2	.	CASSSPIRTGELFF	TGTGCCAGCAGCTCCCCCATTAGGACCGGGGAGCTGTTTTTT
TRBD1	TRBV4-1	TRBJ2-3	few	CASSPGTGVADTQYF	TGCGCCAGCAGCCCCGGGACAGGGGTCGCAGATACGCAGTATTTT
TRBD2	TRBV7-9	TRBJ2-1	.	CASSRTSATYNEQFF	TGTGCCAGCAGCCGAACTAGCGCAACCTACAATGAGCAGTTCTTC
.	TRBV30	TRBJ1-5	.	CAWSRGTNSNQPQHF	TGTGCCTGGAGTCGGGGAACAAATAGCAATCAGCCCCAGCATTTT
.	TRBV20-1	TRBJ2-5	.	CSARGQGGGETQYF	TGCAGTGCTAGAGGTCAAGGGGGTGGGGAGACCCAGTACTTC
.	TRBV20-1	TRBJ2-3	few	CSADRDWRQLTSTDTQYF	TGCAGTGCTGACCGGGACTGGCGACAATTGACTAGCACAGATACGCAGTATTTT
.	TRBV12-3/TRBV12-4	TRBJ2-7	.	CASSPEEGTYEQYF	TGTGCCAGCAGCCCCGAGGAGGGGACCTACGAGCAGTACTTC
.	TRBV29-1	TRBJ2-4	.	CSVEPQNSALQYF	TGCAGCGTTGAGCCCCAAAACAGTGCCCTTCAGTACTTC
.	TRBV10-1	TRBJ1-2	.	CASSASLTGYGYTF	TGCGCCAGCAGTGCTTCCCTGACAGGCTATGGCTACACCTTC
.	TRBV7-9	TRBJ1-2	few	CASSLAAGRGDGYTF	TGTGCCAGCAGCTTAGCTGCCGGCCGCGGGGATGGCTACACCTTC
TRBD2	TRBV6-1	TRBJ2-3	once	CASSPSGSWTDTQYF	TGTGCCAGCAGCCCAAGCGGGAGCTGGACAGATACGCAGTATTTT
.	TRBV4-3	TRBJ1-2	few	CASSQDLTAHYGYTF	TGCGCCAGCAGCCAAGATTTGACAGCGCACTATGGCTACACCTTC
TRBD1	TRBV20-1	TRBJ2-2	.	CSAADRGRNTGELFF	TGCAGTGCTGCCGACAGGGGGCGTAACACCGGGGAGCTGTTTTTT
.	TRBV20-1	TRBJ1-2	few	CSARVGQGGYGYTF	TGCAGTGCTAGAGTCGGGCAGGGAGGCTATGGCTACACCTTC
TRBD2	TRBV24-1	TRBJ2-1	once	CATSDLRASGGNEQFF	TGTGCCACCAGTGATTTGCGCGCTAGCGGGGGAAATGAGCAGTTCTTC
.	TRBV2	TRBJ2-7	.	CASSVSGGRYEQYF	TGTGCCAGCAGCGTTTCGGGGGGCAGATACGAGCAGTACTTC
TRBD1	TRBV4-1	TRBJ1-2	.	CASSQVGTAPSRGYTF	TGCGCCAGCAGCCAAGTCGGGACAGCACCGTCACGGGGCTACACCTTC
.	TRBV5-1	TRBJ2-3	.	CASSLGQVDTDTQYF	TGCGCCAGCAGCTTGGGACAGGTCGACACAGATACGCAGTATTTT
.	TRBV27	TRBJ2-3	few	CASSSPDDGTDTQYF	TGTGCCAGCAGTTCCCCCGACGATGGGACAGATACGCAGTATTTT
.	TRBV25-1	TRBJ2-1	.	CASMNGLYNEQFF	TGTGCCAGCATGAACGGTCTCTACAATGAGCAGTTCTTC
.	TRBV4-3	TRBJ1-2	.	CASSPQVEEINYGYTF	TGCGCCAGCAGCCCGCAGGTGGAGGAGATTAACTATGGCTACACCTTC
.	TRBV20-1	TRBJ2-7	.	CSARDDIISYEQYF	TGCAGTGCTAGAGACGACATCATCTCCTACGAGCAGTACTTC
.	TRBV4-1	TRBJ2-4	.	CASSQGRSRDKNIQYF	TGCGCCAGCAGCCAAGGGAGGAGCCGGGACAAAAACATTCAGTACTTC
.	TRBV2	TRBJ2-3	few	CASSGGQTSTDTQYF	TGTGCCAGCAGTGGAGGACAGACTAGCACAGATACGCAGTATTTT
.	TRBV20-1	TRBJ1-5	.	CRERWTLGRGQPQHF	TGCAGGGAGAGGTGGACACTAGGGAGGGGTCAGCCCCAGCATTTT
.	TRBV2	TRBJ1-5	.	CASSVLGPSNQPQHF	TGTGCCAGCAGTGTACTAGGACCAAGCAATCAGCCCCAGCATTTT
.	TRBV7-9	TRBJ2-5	few	CASSLAEVQQYF	TGTGCCAGCAGCTTAGCGGAGGTGCAGCAGTACTTC
.	TRBV5-1	TRBJ2-5	.	CASSPWGDNEQYF	TGCGCCAGCAGCCCCTGGGGGGACAATGAGCAGTACTTC
.	TRBV20-1	TRBJ2-7	few	CSARGSGNFYEQYF	TGCAGTGCTAGAGGTTCGGGAAATTTCTACGAGCAGTACTTC
.	TRBV10-3	TRBJ1-2	.	CANWAALPYGYTF	TGTGCCAACTGGGCCGCGTTGCCCTATGGCTACACCTTC
.	TRBV6-2/TRBV6-3	TRBJ1-2	once	CASSSRTRYPTYGYTF	TGTGCCAGCAGTTCCAGAACGCGCTACCCGACCTATGGCTACACCTTC
.	TRBV6-5	TRBJ1-2	.	CASRTGTGGDYGYTF	TGTGCCAGCAGGACCGGGACTGGGGGTGACTATGGCTACACCTTC
.	TRBV2	TRBJ1-4	.	CASRKVRGKLFF	TGTGCCAGCAGGAAGGTGAGGGGAAAACTGTTTTTT
.	TRBV29-1	TRBJ1-1	.	CSVVWMGRRNTEAFF	TGCAGCGTTGTATGGATGGGCAGGAGGAACACTGAAGCTTTCTTT
.	TRBV20-1	TRBJ2-7	few	CSANLGQTHYEQYF	TGCAGTGCTAACCTTGGACAGACGCACTACGAGCAGTACTTC
TRBD2	TRBV4-1	TRBJ2-7	once	CASSQDGGVTNPSYEQYF	TGCGCCAGCAGCCAAGATGGGGGGGTAACCAATCCCTCCTACGAGCAGTACTTC
.	TRBV7-2	TRBJ2-1	few	CASSYSEKQFF	TGTGCCAGCAGCTATTCCGAGAAGCAGTTCTTC
.	TRBV4-1	TRBJ1-4	.	CASSQTETRVEKLFF	TGCGCCAGCAGCCAGACGGAGACGAGGGTGGAAAAACTGTTTTTT
TRBD1	TRBV27	TRBJ2-1	few	CASLFRQGAGNEQFF	TGTGCCAGCCTCTTCAGACAGGGGGCGGGCAATGAGCAGTTCTTC